The 5 T cell receptor beta chains in this list originate from one sample, sequenced in a study of T cells expressing NK-cell markers. TCRdb reprocessed the 5' RACE reads; each CDR3 protein has one entry and no DNA is given. In total, the table holds fewer than 550,000 distinct CDR3 sequences. The sample taken for sequencing was blood T cells: a sorted CD56 or NKG2C T cell subset, CD4+ or CD8+ T cells, or bulk PBMC T cells (not recorded which). The origin of the receptors is a woman aged 50 to 60 in good health.

The V call is TRBV4-2, the J call TRBJ1-5. Germline assignment: CDR1 LGHNA and CDR2 YNFKEQ. CDR3 size: 15 residues. This chain's CDR3 is CASSQDSNSNQPQHF.

The chain combines TRBV12-3 or TRBV12-4 with TRBJ2-7; TCRdb outputs TRBD1, but without DNA this stays unchecked. The length of the CDR3 is 16 residues. Here the CDR3 reads CASSFSGTGVNYEQYF.

CDR3 amino acids: CASSPRTALYGYTF. This rearrangement joins TRBV9 to TRBJ1-2; TCRdb's D call, TRBD1, is unchecked because there is no DNA. CDR3 length equals 14 residues. Looked up from germline, CDR1 is SGDLS and CDR2 is YYNGEE.

The chain joins TRBV24-1 to TRBJ2-5; TCRdb picks TRBD2, but there is no DNA to check that call. Germline V gives CDR1 KGHDR, CDR2 SFDVKD. The CDR3 is 13 residues long. The CDR3 region is CATSVAGGETQYF.

CDR3 protein: CASSQLFSPGGRHDTDTQYF. The chain is built from TRBV3-1 and TRBJ2-3; without DNA, the TCRdb call of TRBD2 cannot be checked. The length of the CDR3 is 20 residues. CDR1 is LGHDT and CDR2 is YNNKEL in the germline V gene (reference sequence).